What follows are 2 T cell receptor beta chains derived from one specimen sequenced in a study of molecular identifiers for immune sequencing clone quantification. TCRdb fed the PCR reads into MiXCR, producing one record per CDR3 protein. The profile shows 460,000 or so distinct CDR3 sequences, around 23% of them singletons. The sample consisted of naive CD8+ T cells from blood, with Jurkat cell RNA spiked in. The subset: FACS-sorted CD8+CD4-CCR7+CD45RA+ naive T cells. The receptors derive from a human donor in good health. Some libraries in this study had Jurkat cell RNA spiked in.

This clonotype was seen many times. The gene calls are TRBV6-6 and TRBJ2-5; D not resolved. The germline V and J ends were trimmed by 2 bases and 3 bases, with 4 bases remaining between them. CDR1 and CDR2 (germline): MNHNY, SVGAGI (reference sequence). This CDR3 contains 12 residues. CDR3 DNA: TGTGCCAGCAGTTACGTGAAAGAGACCCAGTACTTC. Protein sequence: CASSYVKETQYF.

A remark on this clonotype: Germline is not matched at one junction end, which may reflect a read error. This chain's CDR3 is CASSQVAGVSYEQCF. The CDR3 region has the DNA TGTGCCAGCAGCCAAGTGGCAGGGGTGTCCTACGAGCAGTGCTTC. The rearrangement links TRBV14 to TRBJ2-7; D is perhaps TRBD1 (6 bases). The germline V gene encodes CDR1 SGHDN and CDR2 FVKESK. This CDR3 is built from 15 residues.